The source of this T cell receptor beta chain is a study of blood T cells in healthy people across ages. The study, taken as a whole, reports: The study found more naive CD4+ cells and higher diversity in long-lived than aged donors.

Using a J-beta primer mix together with a sample-barcoded 5' primer, a second PCR was run for roughly 7 to 12 cycles. Every single cDNA molecule received a tag from a template-switch adaptor with 12 random nucleotides. No fewer than 2.5 million CDR3-containing paired-end reads came from each sample. TCRdb used MiXCR to reprocess the 5' RACE reads, holding one entry per CDR3 protein. The sample records 650,000 or so distinct CDR3 sequences, roughly half being singletons. V shed 1 base and J shed 11 bases, with 8 bases lying between them. The CDR3 totals 11 residues. This clonotype was seen ten or more times. No antigen is known for it.

The rearrangement links TRBV12-3 or TRBV12-4 to TRBJ2-5; no definite D call. This receptor was obtained from a woman of 80 years or more in good health. Sequenced material: blood. The CDR3 DNA reads TGTGCCAGCAGTTTAGGTGGGGTGCAGTACTTC. Amino acid sequence: CASSLGGVQYF.